This T cell receptor beta chain was obtained from a study of cytomegalovirus exposure and HLA in healthy donors. Notes on this clone: Its antigen is undetermined.

Whole-study results and caveats: The authors assumed roughly uniform sequencing depth across donors for presence/absence analyses.

13 Jbeta primers and 60 Vbeta primers were used for the PCR. Assay: immunoSEQ multiplex PCR; the TCRdb copy retains only in-frame clones and omits some. The data show 110,000 to 150,000 clones, less than 90% seen once. CDR1 and CDR2 from the germline V gene are SNHLY and FYNNEI. The CDR3 contains 12 residues. V lost 6 bases to trimming and J lost 6 bases, with 11 bases between them. This chain links TRBV2 with TRBJ1-1; no reliable D call. This receptor was obtained from a boy younger than 10 in good health and CMV-seronegative. Material: PBMCs. The CDR3 DNA follows: TGTGCCAGCAGAGAACGCGGGGCTGAAGCTTTCTTT. Amino acids: CASRERGAEAFF.